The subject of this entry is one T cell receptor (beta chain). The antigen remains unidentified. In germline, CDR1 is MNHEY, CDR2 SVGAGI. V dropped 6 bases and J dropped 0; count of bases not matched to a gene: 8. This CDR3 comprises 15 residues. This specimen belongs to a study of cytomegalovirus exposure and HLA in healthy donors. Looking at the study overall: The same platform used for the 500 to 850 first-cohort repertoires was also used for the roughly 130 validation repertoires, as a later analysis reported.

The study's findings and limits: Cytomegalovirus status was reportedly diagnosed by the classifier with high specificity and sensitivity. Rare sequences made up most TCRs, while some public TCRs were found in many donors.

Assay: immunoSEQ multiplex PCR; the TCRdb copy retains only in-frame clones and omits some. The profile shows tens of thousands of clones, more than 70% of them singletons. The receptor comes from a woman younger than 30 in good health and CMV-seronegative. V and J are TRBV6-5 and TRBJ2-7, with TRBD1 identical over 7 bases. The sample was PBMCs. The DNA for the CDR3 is TGTGCCAGCAGCACTTCAGGGGGTCCCTCCTACGAGCAGTACTTC. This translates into CASSTSGGPSYEQYF.